These 8 T cell receptor beta chains originate from one sample sequenced in a study of long-term antiretroviral therapy in people with HIV. Sequencing relied on immunoSEQ assay v3.0, run at survey level. Clones were read by immunoSEQ multiplex PCR, and TCRdb kept only the in-frame ones, dropping some. The table shows 34,000 or so clones, with approximately 85% occurring only once. Sample: unsorted PBMCs, taken 3.3 years after starting antiretroviral therapy. These receptors all come from a man aged 18 to 29 with HIV.

J is TRBJ1-2 and V is TRBV28; the match to TRBD1 covers 9 bases. V lost 2 bases to trimming and J lost 4 bases; unmatched junction nucleotides: 8. The CDR3 length is 16 residues. Germline values: CDR1 MDHEN, CDR2 SYDVKM. This CDR3 reads CASSLEETGGSYGYTF. DNA for the CDR3: TGTGCCAGCAGTTTAGAGGAGACAGGGGGTTCCTATGGCTACACCTTC.

The rearrangement uses TRBV7-2 and TRBJ2-7; TRBD1 or TRBD2 may be the D gene (5 bases each). With 1 base removed from V and 5 bases from J, the gap between germline ends came to 9 bases. The CDR3 has 13 amino acids. CDR1 is SGHTA and CDR2 is FQGNSA in the germline V gene. CDR3 loop: CASSLETADEQYF. The CDR3 DNA is TGTGCCAGCAGCTTAGAGACAGCGGACGAGCAGTACTTC.

This chain connects TRBV4-1 to TRBJ1-5; D unresolved. CDR3 length: 17 residues. The ends were cut back, 4 bases at V and 0 bases at J, with 16 bases in the middle. Per the germline V gene, CDR1 is MGHRA and CDR2 is YSYEKL. The CDR3 is CASSPGRNEYSNQPQHF. The CDR3 DNA is TGCGCCAGCAGCCCCGGGCGGAACGAGTATAGCAATCAGCCCCAGCATTTT.

The V gene is TRBV19, the J gene TRBJ2-1; D is unclear. The germline V gene has CDR1 LNHDA and CDR2 SQIVND (reference sequence). The V and J ends lost 2 bases and 4 bases respectively, with 6 bases between them. The CDR3 is 13 residues long. CDR3 protein: CASSINRYNEQFF. The CDR3 bases are TGTGCCAGTAGTATAAATCGTTACAATGAGCAGTTCTTC.

This clone was observed a handful of times. The chain links TRBV27 to TRBJ1-1, with TRBD1 matching 7 bases. The CDR3 contains 15 residues. J was trimmed by 1 base and V by 6 bases; bases with no gene match: 8. Germline V gene lookup returns CDR1 MNHEY and CDR2 SMNVEV (reference sequence). CDR3 DNA: TGTGCCAGCAGACCTACAGGGGAGAGGAACACTGAAGCTTTCTTT. This sequence encodes CASRPTGERNTEAFF.

The rearrangement joins TRBV5-1 to TRBJ1-4, with a weak D call TRBD1 (5 bases). The CDR3 is made up of 15 amino acids. Germline values: CDR1 SGHRS, CDR2 YFSETQ. V was cut by 3 bases and J by 2 bases, with 11 bases left in between. The CDR3 region is CASSSIRGTNEKLFF. DNA for the CDR3: TGCGCCAGCAGCTCTATCCGGGGCACTAATGAAAAACTGTTTTTT.

The chain joins TRBV7-3 to TRBJ1-1; 8 bases fit TRBD1. J gave up 6 bases and V 4 bases, and 4 bases lay outside the gene matches. The CDR3 runs 13 residues. Per the germline V gene, CDR1 is SGHTA and CDR2 is FQGTGA. The CDR3 here is CASSSGQVAEAFF. The CDR3 DNA reads TGTGCCAGCAGCTCGGGACAGGTGGCTGAAGCTTTCTTT.

The V gene is TRBV27, the J gene TRBJ2-7, with 11 bases identical to TRBD1. The CDR3 has 15 amino acids. Trimming took 3 bases from V and 4 from J; bases not matched to a gene: 5. Germline CDR1 is MNHEY and CDR2 is SMNVEV (reference sequence). DNA for the CDR3: TGTGCCAGCAGTTTGAAGGGACAGGGGGAGTACGAGCAGTACTTC. The encoded protein is CASSLKGQGEYEQYF.